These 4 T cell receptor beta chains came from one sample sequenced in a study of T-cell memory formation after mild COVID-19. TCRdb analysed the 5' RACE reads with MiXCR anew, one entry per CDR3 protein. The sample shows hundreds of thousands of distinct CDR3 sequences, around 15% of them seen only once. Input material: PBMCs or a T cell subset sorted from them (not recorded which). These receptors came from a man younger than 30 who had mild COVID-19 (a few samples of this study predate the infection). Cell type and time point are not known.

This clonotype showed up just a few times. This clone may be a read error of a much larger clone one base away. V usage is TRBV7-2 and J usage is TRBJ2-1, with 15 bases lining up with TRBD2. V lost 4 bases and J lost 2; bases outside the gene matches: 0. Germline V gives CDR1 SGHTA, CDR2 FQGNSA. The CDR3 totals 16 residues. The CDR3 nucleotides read TGTGCCAGCAGCTGGACTAGCGGGGGGGCCTACAATGAGCAGTTCTTC. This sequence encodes CASSWTSGGAYNEQFF. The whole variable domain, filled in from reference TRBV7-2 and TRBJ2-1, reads GAGVSQSPSNKVTEKGKDVELRCDPISGHTALYWYRQSLGQGLEFLIYFQGNSAPDKSGLPSDRFSAERTGGSVSTLTIQRTQQEDSAVYLCASSWTSGGAYNEQFFGPGTRLTVL.

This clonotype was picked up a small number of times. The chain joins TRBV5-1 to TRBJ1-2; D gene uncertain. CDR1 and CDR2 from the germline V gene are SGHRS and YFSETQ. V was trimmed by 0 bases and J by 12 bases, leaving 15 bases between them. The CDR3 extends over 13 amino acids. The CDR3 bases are TGCGCCAGCAGCTTGGATGCCCCGGGAGGCAACACCTTC. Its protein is CASSLDAPGGNTF.

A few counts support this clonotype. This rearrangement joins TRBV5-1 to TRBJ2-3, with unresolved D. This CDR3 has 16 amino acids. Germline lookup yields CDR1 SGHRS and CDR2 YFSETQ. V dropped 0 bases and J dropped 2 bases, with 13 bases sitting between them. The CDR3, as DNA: TGCGCCAGCAGCTTGGGGCCACTGACCCCCACAGATACGCAGTATTTT. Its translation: CASSLGPLTPTDTQYF.

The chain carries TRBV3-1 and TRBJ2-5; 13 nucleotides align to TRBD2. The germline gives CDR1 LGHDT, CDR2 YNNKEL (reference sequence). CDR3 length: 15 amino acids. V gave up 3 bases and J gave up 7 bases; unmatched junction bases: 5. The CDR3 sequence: CASSQGLAGPATQYF. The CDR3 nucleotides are TGTGCCAGCAGCCAGGGACTAGCGGGGCCTGCGACCCAGTACTTC.